The 24 T cell receptor beta chains below were found in one sample sequenced in a study of blood T cell repertoires in COVID-19. Profiled with immunoSEQ multiplex PCR; TCRdb holds only in-frame clones, not every one. The data hold about 250,000 clones, with 70% to 90% observed a single time. The sequencing input was peripheral blood. These receptors were obtained from a man younger than 35 with active or convalescent COVID-19.

J is TRBJ1-1 and V is TRBV12-3 or TRBV12-4; TRBD1 is a possible D gene (5 bases). This CDR3 is 13 amino acids long. Trimming pared 3 bases from V and 4 bases from J, leaving 9 bases between. The CDR3 loop reads CASSFWQGTEAFF. The CDR3 nucleotides read TGTGCCAGCAGTTTCTGGCAGGGCACTGAAGCTTTCTTT.

This clone was seen just once. This chain joins TRBV2 and TRBJ1-5; D perhaps matches TRBD1 (5 bases). Germline-derived CDR1 and CDR2 are SNHLY and FYNNEI. V was pared by 7 bases and J by 6 bases, with 13 bases between. The CDR3 runs 13 residues. CDR3 coding DNA: TGTGCCAGCACTGGGGCAGGGCCTCAGCCCCAGCATTTT. Translating it yields CASTGAGPQPQHF.

The chain combines TRBV6-1 with TRBJ1-2; tentatively, D is TRBD1 (5 bases). Trimming shortened V by 3 bases and J by 6 bases, and 26 bases separated the two germline ends. This CDR3 is built from 18 residues. CDR1 MNHNS and CDR2 SASEGT come from the germline V gene. In DNA form, the CDR3 reads TGTGCCAGCAGTGACAACGGTAGGGGTCGCGATAACTGGAATGGCTACACCTTC. It is translated as CASSDNGRGRDNWNGYTF.

A single count supports this clone. The V and J genes are TRBV28 and TRBJ1-1, with D unclear. The CDR3 totals 12 residues. Trimming took 7 bases from V and 11 from J, leaving 17 bases between them. Per the germline V gene, CDR1 is MDHEN and CDR2 is SYDVKM. The CDR3 sequence: CASTSGLAGAFF. CDR3 sequence (DNA): TGTGCCAGCACCAGCGGTCTAGCTGGGGCTTTCTTT.

This rearrangement joins TRBV4-3 to TRBJ2-2; TRBD1 agrees at 9 bases. The CDR3 consists of 17 residues. The germline gives CDR1 LGHNA, CDR2 YSLEER. The junction had 3 bases not matched to a gene; V was cut back by 1 base and J by 0 bases. The CDR3 loop reads CASSQGQGGSNTGELFF. The CDR3 DNA is TGCGCCAGCAGCCAAGGACAGGGGGGCTCGAACACCGGGGAGCTGTTTTTT.

The chain uses TRBV19 and TRBJ2-7; 11 positions match TRBD2. CDR1 and CDR2 from the germline V gene are LNHDA and SQIVND (reference sequence). The CDR3 extends over 15 amino acids. V was pared by 3 bases and J by 7 bases, with 8 bases of the junction left unmatched. In DNA, the CDR3 is TGTGCCAGTAGTATGTTTACTAGCGGGAGCGGTGAGCAGTACTTC. This codes for CASSMFTSGSGEQYF.

The chain combines TRBV19 with TRBJ2-1; D gene uncertain. CDR1 and CDR2 from the germline V gene are LNHDA and SQIVND (reference sequence). The V and J ends lost 1 base and 7 bases respectively, with 11 bases between them. This CDR3 spans 14 amino acids. CDR3 protein: CASSIGPGWNEQFF. The CDR3 region has the DNA TGTGCCAGTAGTATAGGCCCCGGGTGGAATGAGCAGTTCTTC. Based on the CDR3 plus reference TRBV19 and TRBJ2-1, the full variable domain is DGGITQSPKYLFRKEGQNVTLSCEQNLNHDAMYWYRQDPGQGLRLIYYSQIVNDFQKGDIAEGYSVSREKKESFPLTVTSAQKNPTAFYLCASSIGPGWNEQFFGPGTRLTVL.

The chain joins TRBV28 to TRBJ2-2, with 11 bases lining up with TRBD1. CDR1 MDHEN and CDR2 SYDVKM come from the germline V gene. The J segment lost 1 base and the V segment lost 6 bases, leaving 13 bases of the junction unmatched. This CDR3 is 19 amino acids long. As DNA, the CDR3 is TGTGCCAGCAGCCCACTACCCGGGACAGGGGGTTTGAACACCGGGGAGCTGTTTTTT. Residues: CASSPLPGTGGLNTGELFF.

The J gene is TRBJ2-5, the V gene TRBV5-6, with a tentative D call TRBD2 (6 bases). Germline V CDR1 and CDR2: SGHDT, YYEEEE. V lost 6 bases and J lost 2, with 14 bases in between. The CDR3 runs to 14 residues. CDR3 DNA: TGTGCCAGCACCCCACTGGGGGGACAAGAGACCCAGTACTTC. Protein: CASTPLGGQETQYF.

In its sample, this clone was seen many times. The chain carries TRBV19 and TRBJ1-2; D is unresolved. Germline V lookup: CDR1 LNHDA, CDR2 SQIVND (reference sequence). The CDR3 spans 11 residues. Between the trimmed V and J ends, which lost 5 bases and 8 bases, there was a span of 9 bases. Here the CDR3 reads CASSHGRGYTF. For the CDR3, the DNA is TGTGCCAGTAGTCATGGTCGGGGCTACACCTTC.

The sample holds a few counts of this clone. The V gene is TRBV5-6, the J gene TRBJ1-2, with D tentatively TRBD1 (5 bases). V lost 0 bases, J lost 8 bases, and 8 bases lay in between. The germline V gene encodes CDR1 SGHDT and CDR2 YYEEEE. The CDR3 consists of 12 residues. Written as DNA, the CDR3 is TGTGCCAGCAGCTTGGTGGGGGGAGGCTACACCTTC. It specifies CASSLVGGGYTF.

V and J are TRBV19 and TRBJ2-7; 8 nucleotides line up with TRBD2. V shed 1 base, J shed 4 bases, and the junction held 9 bases outside the gene matches. Per the germline V gene, CDR1 is LNHDA and CDR2 is SQIVND (reference sequence). The CDR3 spans 16 residues. CDR3 DNA: TGTGCCAGTAGTATAGCAACCCGGGAGGGGTGGTACGAGCAGTACTTC. Its translation is CASSIATREGWYEQYF.

The chain is built from TRBV10-3 and TRBJ2-7; the match to TRBD2 covers 8 bases. The J segment lost 2 bases and the V segment lost 5 bases, leaving 8 bases of the junction unmatched. The CDR3 loop spans 15 amino acids. CDR1 ENHRY and CDR2 SYGVKD come from the germline V gene. CDR3 protein: CAISLIAGTAYEQYF. The CDR3 DNA reads TGTGCCATCAGTCTAATAGCGGGAACGGCCTACGAGCAGTACTTC.

The V gene is TRBV5-6, the J gene TRBJ1-1; D call uncertain. The CDR3 is made up of 14 amino acids. Germline lookup yields CDR1 SGHDT and CDR2 YYEEEE. Trimming took off 0 bases at V and 2 bases at J, with 8 bases between the two ends. The CDR3 loop reads CASSLGLVNTEAFF. Here the CDR3 DNA reads TGTGCCAGCAGCTTGGGTCTCGTTAACACTGAAGCTTTCTTT.

Written as DNA, the CDR3 is TGTGCCAGCAGCCCGGGACAGGGGGAGGTGAACTATGGCTACACCTTC. This translates into CASSPGQGEVNYGYTF. The chain links TRBV7-2 to TRBJ1-2; 11 nucleotides align to TRBD1. The CDR3 is made up of 16 amino acids. The ends lost 5 bases at V and 2 bases at J; junction bases unmatched: 7. The V gene's germline CDR1 is SGHTA and CDR2 FQGNSA.

The chain combines TRBV18 with TRBJ2-1; 7 bases agree with TRBD1. The CDR3 covers 13 residues. From germline, CDR1 is KGHSH and CDR2 LQKENI. V lost 3 bases to trimming and J lost 7 bases; unmatched junction nucleotides: 3. This CDR3 is CASSPNRGNEQFF. The DNA of the CDR3 is TGTGCCAGCTCACCGAACAGGGGAAATGAGCAGTTCTTC.

This clone appeared a few times. Other nucleotide sequences from this sample produce the same CDR3. V is TRBV20-1 and J is TRBJ1-1; D is uncertain. This CDR3 is 12 amino acids long. V was shortened by 3 bases and J by 1 base, with 6 bases between the two germline ends. From germline, CDR1 is DFQATT and CDR2 SNEGSKA (reference sequence). CDR3 loop: CSASYSNTEAFF. CDR3 nucleotides: TGCAGTGCTAGTTACTCGAACACTGAAGCTTTCTTT.

The chain has TRBV24-1 and TRBJ2-1; the D gene is possibly TRBD2 (6 bases). With 2 bases removed from V and 8 bases from J, the gap between germline ends came to 18 bases. CDR3 size: 16 residues. The germline V gene encodes CDR1 KGHDR and CDR2 SFDVKD. The CDR3 DNA is TGTGCCACCAGTGATTCGGGACTCGGAGGTATCGATGAGCAGTTCTTC. The encoded protein is CATSDSGLGGIDEQFF.

The chain carries TRBV19 and TRBJ2-1, with TRBD1 identical over 9 bases. Germline V gives CDR1 LNHDA, CDR2 SQIVND (reference sequence). The CDR3 runs 15 residues. The V gene end was trimmed by 5 bases and the J gene end by 5 bases; junction bases not matched to a gene: 7. The CDR3, as DNA: TGTGCCAGTAGTGCCGGGACAGGGTACCACAATGAGCAGTTCTTC. Translating it yields CASSAGTGYHNEQFF.

This rearrangement joins TRBV7-2 to TRBJ2-7, with D possibly TRBD1 on 5 matching bases. Germline CDR1 and CDR2: SGHTA and FQGNSA. Trimming removed 3 bases from V and 0 bases from J, with 12 bases in between. The CDR3 sequence is 15 residues long. Here the CDR3 reads CASSLNGQNSYEQYF. CDR3 nucleotides: TGTGCCAGCAGCTTGAATGGACAAAACTCCTACGAGCAGTACTTC. Based on the CDR3 plus reference TRBV7-2 and TRBJ2-7, the full variable domain is GAGVSQSPSNKVTEKGKDVELRCDPISGHTALYWYRQSLGQGLEFLIYFQGNSAPDKSGLPSDRFSAERTGGSVSTLTIQRTQQEDSAVYLCASSLNGQNSYEQYFGPGTRLTVT.

This chain links TRBV11-2 with TRBJ2-2; perhaps TRBD2 as D (5 bases). This CDR3 contains 16 residues. V lost 7 bases and J lost 5, with 20 bases in between. Germline-derived CDR1 and CDR2 are SGHAT and FQNNGV. Here the CDR3 DNA reads TGTGCCAGCACCTTGCTGCAGCGAGGAGGAACCGGGGAGCTGTTTTTT. Its translation is CASTLLQRGGTGELFF.

DNA for the CDR3: TGTGCCAGCACCAGGGGCCGGGAGACCCAGTACTTC. It yields the protein CASTRGRETQYF. The chain recombines TRBV6-6 with TRBJ2-5; D is possibly TRBD1 (6 bases). The CDR3 is 12 amino acids. V lost 7 bases and J lost 5, with 11 bases in between. Germline CDR1 is MNHNY and CDR2 is SVGAGI (reference sequence).

The chain employs TRBV5-6 and TRBJ1-1; maybe TRBD1 (5 bases). Germline CDR1 SGHDT, CDR2 YYEEEE. V lost 5 bases and J 0 bases, leaving 17 bases between the germline ends. CDR3 length: 16 amino acids. The CDR3 region has the DNA TGTGCCAGCAGTTGGACAACGGTGGGGATGAACACTGAAGCTTTCTTT. It yields the protein CASSWTTVGMNTEAFF. The full variable domain, completed using reference TRBV5-6 and TRBJ1-1, is DAGVTQSPTHLIKTRGQQVTLRCSPKSGHDTVSWYQQALGQGPQFIFQYYEEEERQRGNFPDRFSGHQFPNYSSELNVNALLLGDSALYLCASSWTTVGMNTEAFFGQGTRLTVV.

The rearrangement uses TRBV7-6 and TRBJ1-2; 12 bases map to TRBD1. V was clipped by 2 bases and J by 0 bases; unmatched bases: 7. In germline, CDR1 is SGHVS, CDR2 FNYEAQ. The CDR3 totals 18 residues. This CDR3 is CASSLRPGQGASNYGYTF. In DNA, the CDR3 is TGTGCCAGCAGCTTACGGCCGGGACAGGGGGCTTCTAACTATGGCTACACCTTC.